This T cell receptor (beta chain) was obtained from a study of blood T cells in healthy people across ages. Together with a sample-barcoded 5' primer, a J-beta primer mix was included in a second PCR lasting roughly 6 to 12 cycles. One entry per CDR3 protein results from TCRdb running MiXCR on the 5' RACE reads. Of roughly 1,500,000 distinct CDR3 sequences in the sample, 42% are singletons; the top ten hold 7.9%. Sequenced sample: blood. The clonotype originates from a woman aged 18 to 35 in good health.

The CDR3 reads CASSGGLAGFQETQYF. For the CDR3, the DNA is TGTGCCAGCAGCGGCGGACTAGCGGGGTTCCAAGAGACCCAGTACTTC. The gene calls are TRBV9 and TRBJ2-5, with TRBD2 matching 12 bases. V dropped 3 bases and J dropped 1; count of bases not matched to a gene: 4. The germline gives CDR1 SGDLS, CDR2 YYNGEE. The CDR3 spans 16 residues.